This T cell receptor (beta chain) was obtained from a study of shared T cell receptors in the human thymus. Sequencing used immunoSEQ multiplex PCR; TCRdb keeps in-frame clones, though not all of them. The sample contains 650,000 to 950,000 clones, 70% to 90% of which appear only once. V shed 5 bases and J shed 0 bases, with 26 bases lying between them. The CDR3 extends over 21 amino acids. The germline V gene encodes CDR1 MNHEY and CDR2 SMNVEV (reference sequence). The sample holds a few counts of this clone. The sample was also linked to a second study, of human thymus T cells. From that paper: Having surgery to correct congenital heart defects, healthy Finnish infants acted as the donors. The thymus tissue came from resections taken during corrective heart surgery. Usage of V and J genes appeared biased in thymic and blood repertoires. Related research described strongly overlapping thymic repertoires in unrelated people.

Sequenced input: thymocytes. The chain employs TRBV27 and TRBJ2-6, with D tentatively TRBD2 (5 bases). The sequence was collected from a girl less than two years old with a congenital heart defect. The CDR3 nucleotides are TGTGCCAGCAGTCGACTATCCCGAAGGTCAGAACTGCTCTCTGGGGCCAACGTCCTGACTTTC. Translation gives CASSRLSRRSELLSGANVLTF.